This is a list of T cell receptor beta chains from one sample in a study of T-cell reconstitution after alpha-beta-depleted transplantation in children. Each CDR3 protein gets one entry after TCRdb re-called the PCR reads with MiXCR. Found here are 65,000 to 85,000 distinct CDR3 sequences, roughly a tenth of them singletons; the top ten hold about 13%. This sample comprised PBMCs, obtained before TCRalphabeta/CD19-depleted stem cell transplant. Source of these receptors: a boy aged 5-17 years with acute myeloid leukemia, due to receive a stem cell transplant. CDR3s include the opening cysteine and the closing phenylalanine or tryptophan. A D gene is named only where the DNA matches it firmly. Rows give clone size only sometimes, using once, few, many, or a class for an expanded clone.

v_gene	d_gene	j_gene	abundance	CDR3nt	CDR3aa
TRBV25-1	-	TRBJ1-2	many	TGTGCCAGCAGTGAGGGACTTCCACCTTATGGCTACACCTTC	CASSEGLPPYGYTF
TRBV12-3/TRBV12-4	-	TRBJ1-2	many	TGTGCCAGCAGTTTGTCGGGCTTTGGCTACACCTTC	CASSLSGFGYTF
TRBV20-1	-	TRBJ2-6	many	TGCAGTGCTAGGGCCCTAGCGCCTGGGGCCAACGTCCTGACTTTC	CSARALAPGANVLTF
TRBV4-3	-	TRBJ1-1	many	TGCGCCAGCAGCCAAGAGGCCGGGGTGAACACTGAAGCTTTCTTT	CASSQEAGVNTEAFF
TRBV12-3/TRBV12-4	-	TRBJ1-6	many	TGTGCCAGCAGTTACAGTCCTAATTCACCCCTCCACTTT	CASSYSPNSPLHF
TRBV7-3	TRBD2	TRBJ2-1	many	TGTGCCAGCAGCTTAACTAGCGGGTACAATGAGCAGTTCTTC	CASSLTSGYNEQFF
TRBV7-9	TRBD2	TRBJ2-2	many	TGTGCCAGCAGACCCAGACTAGCGGGGCATGAGCGGGAGCTGTTTTTT	CASRPRLAGHERELFF
TRBV5-6	-	TRBJ2-5	many	TGTGCCAGCACTCCGACAGCCCAAGAGACCCAGTACTTC	CASTPTAQETQYF
TRBV24-1	-	TRBJ1-5	many	TGTGCCACCAGTGATCCCGAGGGGGGCCAGAGCAATCAGCCCCAGCATTTT	CATSDPEGGQSNQPQHF
TRBV18	-	TRBJ2-7	many	TGTGCCAGCTCACCGACGATTACACAACAGGGCCACGAGCAGTACTTC	CASSPTITQQGHEQYF
TRBV20-1	-	TRBJ2-3	many	TGCAGTGCTAGCCACAGACATCGACCGGATACGCAGTATTTT	CSASHRHRPDTQYF
TRBV12-3/TRBV12-4	TRBD1	TRBJ1-2	few	TGTGCCAACAGTTCCTTCGGACAGGTCTATGGCTACACCTTC	CANSSFGQVYGYTF
TRBV12-3/TRBV12-4	TRBD1	TRBJ1-2	many	TGTGCCAGCACCGTGGACAGGGGTCAGTATGGCTACACCTTC	CASTVDRGQYGYTF
TRBV12-3/TRBV12-4	TRBD1	TRBJ2-2	many	TGTGCCAGCAGTTCGGGTGAGGGGGCTGGGACCGGGGAGCTGTTTTTT	CASSSGEGAGTGELFF
TRBV6-5	-	TRBJ1-1	many	TGTGCCAGCAGTAGGGGACACGAGAACACTGAAGCTTTCTTT	CASSRGHENTEAFF
TRBV6-1	TRBD1	TRBJ2-7	many	TGTGCCAGCAGCTTTACCACAGGGGGGAACGAGCAGTACTTC	CASSFTTGGNEQYF
TRBV11-1	-	TRBJ2-5	many	TGTGCCAGCAGCTTAGTCCCCCCCGGACGAATCGGGGCCCAAGAGACCCAGTACTTC	CASSLVPPGRIGAQETQYF
TRBV20-1	-	TRBJ1-5	many	TGCAGTGCTATACGGCGGGCCTCCGGCAATCAGCCCCAGCATTTT	CSAIRRASGNQPQHF
TRBV12-3/TRBV12-4	TRBD1	TRBJ2-5	many	TGTGCCAGCAGCCCGAACAGGGGAGAGACCCAGTACTTC	CASSPNRGETQYF
TRBV28	TRBD2	TRBJ2-7	-	TGTGCCAGCGGCCCCGGGGGGGATTCCTACGAGCAGTACTTC	CASGPGGDSYEQYF
TRBV10-3	TRBD1	TRBJ1-2	many	TGTGCCATCGGACAGGTTAACTATGGCTACACCTTC	CAIGQVNYGYTF
TRBV29-1	-	TRBJ1-2	many	TGCAGCGTTGCGAGGGCCAGAGGCTACACCTTC	CSVARARGYTF
TRBV7-2	TRBD2	TRBJ2-2	many	TGTGCCAGCAGCTTTAGAGGGACTAGCGGGGGCCCCGGGGAGCTGTTTTTT	CASSFRGTSGGPGELFF
TRBV20-1	-	TRBJ2-5	many	TGCAGTGCTAGGAGGGACGTGTACCAAGAGACCCAGTACTTC	CSARRDVYQETQYF
TRBV7-2	-	TRBJ2-2	many	TGTGCCAGCAGCTTAGGTAGACGGCTCTCTGGGGAGCTGTTTTTT	CASSLGRRLSGELFF
TRBV6-5	TRBD1	TRBJ2-5	many	TGTGCCAGCAGTTGGGGTTCCGGACAGGGCCGCGGGACCCAGTACTTC	CASSWGSGQGRGTQYF
TRBV20-1	-	TRBJ1-2	many	TGCAGTGCTAGAACGCAGGTGAATGGCTACACCTTC	CSARTQVNGYTF
TRBV12-3/TRBV12-4	-	TRBJ2-2	many	TGTGCCAGCAGCCTACCCCCTCTAGTGAGCGCCGGGGAGCTGTTTTTT	CASSLPPLVSAGELFF
TRBV12-3/TRBV12-4	-	TRBJ1-5	many	TGTGCCAGCAGTTGGCAGCTGAGCAATCAGCCCCAGCATTTT	CASSWQLSNQPQHF
TRBV7-9	TRBD1	TRBJ1-1	many	TGTGCCAGCTCGCAGGGACAGGGTCTGACGGAAGCTTTCTTT	CASSQGQGLTEAFF
TRBV5-6	-	TRBJ2-5	many	TGTGCCAGCAGCTTGGCAGGGCGAGAAGAGACCCAGTACTTC	CASSLAGREETQYF
TRBV4-1	-	TRBJ1-3	many	TGCGCCAGCAGCCAGGGGACCATTCAGGGCCTGGGCACCATATATTTT	CASSQGTIQGLGTIYF